A selection of T cell receptor beta chains follows, all from one sample in a study of shared clonotypes between healthy human individuals. Profiling relied on immunoSEQ multiplex PCR, and the TCRdb table lists in-frame clones only, not all of them. The profile shows hundreds of thousands of clones, over 90% of them singletons. Sequencing was carried out using naive CD8+ T cells sorted from blood. The receptors here all came from a man aged 30-40 years in good health. The CDR3 runs from the conserved cysteine through the conserved F or W. A D gene is named only where the DNA matches it firmly. Expanded clones get a size class; other rows say once, few or many, or leave the size out.

j_call v_call clone_size d_call cdr3_nt cdr3_aa
TRBJ1-2 TRBV27 NA NA TGTGCCAGCAGTTTGGGTGCGCGACGTGGCTACACCTTC CASSLGARRGYTF
TRBJ1-2 TRBV7-9 NA TRBD1 TGTGCCAGCAGCGGGGGGGACAGGTTTGAATATGGCTACACCTTC CASSGGDRFEYGYTF
TRBJ2-2 TRBV28 NA TRBD2 TGTGCCAGCAGTTTATCCTCTAGCGGGAAGGACACCGGGGAGCTGTTTTTT CASSLSSSGKDTGELFF
TRBJ1-5 TRBV28 NA TRBD1 TGTGCCAGCAGTTACCGGGACAGCTTCAATCAGCCCCAGCATTTT CASSYRDSFNQPQHF
TRBJ2-3 TRBV7-5 NA NA TGTGCCAGAAGCTTGTCAGACTCTAGCACAGATACGCAGTATTTT CARSLSDSSTDTQYF
TRBJ2-1 TRBV14 NA TRBD2 TGTGCCAGCAGCCAAGCGGGAGGCGCCTCCTACAATGAGCAGTTCTTC CASSQAGGASYNEQFF
TRBJ2-7 TRBV10-3 NA NA TGTGCCATCAGTGAGTCAATCGGGAACGAGCAGTACTTC CAISESIGNEQYF
TRBJ1-5 TRBV5-1 NA NA TGCGCCAGCAGCTTGGCAGGGGCGCTAGGTCAGCCCCAGCATTTT CASSLAGALGQPQHF
TRBJ2-7 TRBV30 NA NA TGTGCCTGGAGTCGCCCCTCTTGGTCGCCGTTCTCCTACGAGCAGTACTTC CAWSRPSWSPFSYEQYF
TRBJ2-3 TRBV2 NA NA TGTGCCAGCATAAATTCGGTGATTAGCACAGATACGCAGTATTTT CASINSVISTDTQYF
TRBJ2-5 TRBV11-2 NA NA TGTGCCAGCAGCTTAGATCTGGGAGGGGGTGCCCAGGAGACCCAGTACTTC CASSLDLGGGAQETQYF
TRBJ2-2 TRBV27 NA NA TGTGCCAGCATGCTGAACACCGGGGAGCTGTTTTTT CASMLNTGELFF
TRBJ2-7 TRBV9 NA NA TGTGCCAGCAGCGTAGCTACAGGGACCGACTACGAGCAGTACTTC CASSVATGTDYEQYF
TRBJ2-1 TRBV5-6 NA NA TGTGCCAGCAGCTTGAAAGTCAATGAGCAGTTCTTC CASSLKVNEQFF
TRBJ1-2 TRBV28 NA NA TGTGCCAGCAGTTTCTGGGGGGACTATGGCTACACCTTC CASSFWGDYGYTF
TRBJ1-2 TRBV5-1 NA TRBD1 TGCGCCAGCAGCCCAACCCGGGACAGTTCTAACTATGGCTACACCTTC CASSPTRDSSNYGYTF
TRBJ2-2 TRBV7-9 NA TRBD2 TGTGCCAGCAGCGGGTCGCGGGGGAAAGGCACCGGGGAGCTGTTTTTT CASSGSRGKGTGELFF
TRBJ1-5 TRBV27 NA TRBD1 TGTGCCAGCAGTCTTGGACAGGCGCGTCAGCCCCAGCATTTT CASSLGQARQPQHF
TRBJ2-7 TRBV2 NA NA TGTGCCAGCCGAGGACTGATGGTAGGGTCCTACGAGCAGTACTTC CASRGLMVGSYEQYF
TRBJ1-1 TRBV19 NA NA TGTGCCAGTAGTATGTCACCCACAGGGACTGAAGCTTTCTTT CASSMSPTGTEAFF
TRBJ2-3 TRBV7-2 NA NA TGTGCCAGCAGCTCCCCAGTCGGAAACACAGATACGCAGTATTTT CASSSPVGNTDTQYF
TRBJ1-5 TRBV27 once NA TGTGCCAGCAGCCCTACCCGGGGGGATCAGCCCCAGCATTTT CASSPTRGDQPQHF
TRBJ2-4 TRBV29-1 NA TRBD2 TGCAGCGGCTCTTCGGGGGGTGACATTCAGTACTTC CSGSSGGDIQYF
TRBJ2-5 TRBV7-9 NA TRBD2 TGTGCCAGCAGCCCGACTAGCGGGAAAGCCGGGGAGACCCAGTACTTC CASSPTSGKAGETQYF
TRBJ1-1 TRBV5-1 NA NA TGCGCCAGCAGGTTAATCATGAACACTGAAGCTTTCTTT CASRLIMNTEAFF
TRBJ2-7 TRBV7-9 NA NA TGTGCCAGCAGCCGAAGAGGGCTAGAGAGCTCCTACGAGCAGTACTTC CASSRRGLESSYEQYF
TRBJ1-1 TRBV6-4 NA NA TGTGCCAGCAGTGACTCTTTCCACGCTCGCGCTTTCTTT CASSDSFHARAFF
TRBJ2-1 TRBV19 NA NA TGTGCCAGTAGTTGGTTAGCCGAAAGTCGTGGTGAGCAGTTCTTC CASSWLAESRGEQFF
TRBJ1-2 TRBV27 NA NA TGTGCCAGCAGTTTATCCCCCACCTTCTATGGCTACACCTTC CASSLSPTFYGYTF
TRBJ2-1 TRBV9 NA NA TGTGCCAGCAGCCCCAGGAGGGGGCGAAATGAGCAGTTCTTC CASSPRRGRNEQFF
TRBJ2-7 TRBV7-6 NA TRBD1 TGTGCCAGCAGTCCTGGACAGGGCTACGAGCAGTACTTC CASSPGQGYEQYF
TRBJ2-7 TRBV2 NA NA TGTGCCAGCATGGGGAGATACGAGCAGTACTTC CASMGRYEQYF
TRBJ2-5 TRBV11-2 NA NA TGTGCCAGCAGCTTAAAAGAGGGGCGGGAGACCCAGTACTTC CASSLKEGRETQYF
TRBJ2-7 TRBV30 NA NA TGTGCCTGGAGTGAGGACAGCCCCTACGAGCAGTACTTC CAWSEDSPYEQYF
TRBJ2-1 TRBV20-1 NA NA TGCAGTGCTGGCCACAATGAGCAGTTCTTC CSAGHNEQFF
TRBJ2-1 TRBV7-6 NA NA TGTGCCAGCAGCTTAGAGGAGTCCTGGAATGAGCAGTTCTTC CASSLEESWNEQFF
TRBJ1-2 TRBV28 NA NA TGTGCCAGCAGTTTAACCGGGACGGCGAGCTATGGCTACACCTTC CASSLTGTASYGYTF
TRBJ1-4 TRBV5-1 NA TRBD1 TGCGCCAGCAGCCCAGGGGGACTGAGTGAAAAACTGTTTTTT CASSPGGLSEKLFF
TRBJ1-1 TRBV27 NA NA TGTGCCAGCAGTTTAGGCCTTATGAACACTGAAGCTTTCTTT CASSLGLMNTEAFF
TRBJ2-5 TRBV25-1 NA TRBD1 TGTGCCAGCAGTGGGACAGGACAAGAGACCCAGTACTTC CASSGTGQETQYF